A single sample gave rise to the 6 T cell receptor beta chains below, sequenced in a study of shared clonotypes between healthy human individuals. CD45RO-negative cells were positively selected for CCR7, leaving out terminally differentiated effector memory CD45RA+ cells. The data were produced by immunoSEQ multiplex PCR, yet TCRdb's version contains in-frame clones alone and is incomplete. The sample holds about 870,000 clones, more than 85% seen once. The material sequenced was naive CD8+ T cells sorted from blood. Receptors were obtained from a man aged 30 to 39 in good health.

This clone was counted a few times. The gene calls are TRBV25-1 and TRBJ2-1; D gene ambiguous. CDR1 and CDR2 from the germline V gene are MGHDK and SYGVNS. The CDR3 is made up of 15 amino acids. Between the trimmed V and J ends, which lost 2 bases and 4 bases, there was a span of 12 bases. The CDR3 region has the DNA TGTGCCAGCAGTGAACTAAGCGACCTATACAATGAGCAGTTCTTC. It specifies CASSELSDLYNEQFF. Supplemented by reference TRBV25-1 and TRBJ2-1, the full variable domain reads EADIYQTPRYLVIGTGKKITLECSQTMGHDKMYWYQQDPGMELHLIHYSYGVNSTEKGDLSSESTVSRIRTEHFPLTLESARPSHTSQYLCASSELSDLYNEQFFGPGTRLTVL.

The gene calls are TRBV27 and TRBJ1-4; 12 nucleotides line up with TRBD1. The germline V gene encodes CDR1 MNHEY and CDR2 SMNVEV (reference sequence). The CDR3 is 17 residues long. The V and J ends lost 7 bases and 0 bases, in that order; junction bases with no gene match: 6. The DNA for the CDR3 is TGTGCCAGCAAGGGACAGGGGGCGATACCAACTAATGAAAAACTGTTTTTT. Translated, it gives CASKGQGAIPTNEKLFF.

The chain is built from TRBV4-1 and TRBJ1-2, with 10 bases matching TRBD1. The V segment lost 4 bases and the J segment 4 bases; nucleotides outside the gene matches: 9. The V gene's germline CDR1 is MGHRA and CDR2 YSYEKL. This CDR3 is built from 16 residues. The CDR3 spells CASSLQSRTGGYGYTF. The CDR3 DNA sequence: TGCGCCAGCAGCCTCCAGTCCCGGACAGGGGGCTATGGCTACACCTTC.

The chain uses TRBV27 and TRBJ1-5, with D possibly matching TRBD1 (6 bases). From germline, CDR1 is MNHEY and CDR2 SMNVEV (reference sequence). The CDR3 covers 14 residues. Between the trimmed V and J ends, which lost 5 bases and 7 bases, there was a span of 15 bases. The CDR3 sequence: CASSGNRERQPQHF. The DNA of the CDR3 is TGTGCCAGCAGTGGAAACAGGGAAAGGCAGCCCCAGCATTTT.

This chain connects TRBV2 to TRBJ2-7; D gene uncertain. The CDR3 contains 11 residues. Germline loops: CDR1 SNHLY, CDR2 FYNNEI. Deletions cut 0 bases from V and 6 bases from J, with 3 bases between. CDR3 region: CASSEAVEQYF. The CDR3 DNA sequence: TGTGCCAGCAGTGAAGCAGTCGAGCAGTACTTC.

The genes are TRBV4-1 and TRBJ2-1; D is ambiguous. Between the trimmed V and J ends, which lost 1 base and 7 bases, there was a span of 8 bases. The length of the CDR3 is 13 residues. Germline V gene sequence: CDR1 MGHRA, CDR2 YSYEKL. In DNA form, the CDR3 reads TGCGCCAGCAGCCAAGTTTCAGAGAATGAGCAGTTCTTC. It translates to CASSQVSENEQFF.